A selection of T cell receptor beta chains follows, all from one sample in a study of blood T cell repertoires in COVID-19. The assay was immunoSEQ multiplex PCR, and TCRdb's table has in-frame clones only and misses some. This sample has tens of thousands of clones, with 80% to 90% found just once. Sequenced: peripheral blood. These receptors came from a man aged 50-59 years with COVID-19, enrolled during active disease. The CDR3 runs from the conserved cysteine through the conserved F or W. Clone size appears in some rows only: once, few, many, or a class for an expanded clone.

clone size,J gene,V gene,CDR3 protein
.,TRBJ2-5,TRBV29-1,CSARRTDQETQYF
.,TRBJ2-1,TRBV27,CASSFGASGGGSYNEQFF
.,TRBJ1-3,TRBV4-3,CASSQDWAENTIYF
.,TRBJ1-5,TRBV27,CASSSYPVVGGSNQPQHF
.,TRBJ1-4,TRBV28,CASSLGRGRVGLFF
once,TRBJ1-1,TRBV6-5,CASSYLEGTEAFF
.,TRBJ2-1,TRBV6-1,CASSEDGLQNTEQFF
.,TRBJ2-6,TRBV18,CASSPQGAGTGANVLTF
.,TRBJ2-7,TRBV11-2,CASSFARGYEQYF
.,TRBJ2-7,TRBV7-3,CASSLSGRVDEQYF
.,TRBJ2-1,TRBV4-2,CASSLRPLAGSGNEQFF
.,TRBJ1-6,TRBV4-3,CASSQDRGSSYNSPLHF
.,TRBJ1-1,TRBV4-2,CASSIRDTLRNTEAFF
.,TRBJ1-1,TRBV4-3,CASSLNQGTEAFF
.,TRBJ1-2,TRBV7-2,CASSLGQRTRHGYTF
once,TRBJ1-1,TRBV2,CASSTSGHANTEAFF
once,TRBJ1-2,TRBV18,CASSHPDRGSYGYTF
once,TRBJ1-2,TRBV11-2,CASSLGRDGYTF
.,TRBJ2-7,TRBV5-1,CASSSTGPYEQYF
.,TRBJ1-1,TRBV2,CASSGTGLENTEAFF
.,TRBJ1-6,TRBV28,CASTRDRGHSPLHF
once,TRBJ2-5,TRBV28,CASSLPGGAGETQYF
.,TRBJ1-2,TRBV5-6,CASSLAGYLGRTYGYTF
.,TRBJ2-2,TRBV5-5,CASSPGVGLTNTGELFF
once,TRBJ2-2,TRBV2,CASSLVQENTGELFF
once,TRBJ2-3,TRBV11-3,CASSFTPDRGLTDTQYF
once,TRBJ2-6,TRBV5-5,CASSPGVLLSGANVLTF
.,TRBJ2-7,TRBV7-9,CASSSPGEQYF
.,TRBJ1-2,TRBV27,CASRQQDYGYTF
.,TRBJ2-3,TRBV5-1,CASSWDRIKDTQYF
.,TRBJ2-7,TRBV6-2/TRBV6-3,CASSYIQGPYEQYF
.,TRBJ1-4,TRBV2,CASKKEGPGSEKLFF
.,TRBJ2-5,TRBV5-1,CASSTGTSAETQYF
.,TRBJ1-1,TRBV19,CASSIRAGVDTEAFF
.,TRBJ2-3,TRBV5-1,CASSLPSRQGVEWGTQYF
.,TRBJ1-6,TRBV7-6,CASSLGGETHNSPLHF
.,TRBJ2-5,TRBV6-2/TRBV6-3,CASRPTYQETQYF
.,TRBJ2-1,TRBV9,CASSASGTAHNEQFF
.,TRBJ1-2,TRBV10-2,CASSGPGPGSYGYTF
.,TRBJ2-5,TRBV10-1,CASSRLAAETQYF
.,TRBJ2-7,TRBV5-6,CASSLTASYEQYF
.,TRBJ1-6,TRBV28,CASGDRGAPNSPLHF
.,TRBJ2-5,TRBV30,CAWRVASTHQETQYF
.,TRBJ2-2,TRBV14,CASRTGTGYTGELFF
few,TRBJ1-2,TRBV6-4,CASSDSEGYGYTF
.,TRBJ2-7,TRBV5-8,CASSLEPGTSGWSSYEQYF
.,TRBJ2-2,TRBV6-1,CATGTYHTGELFF
few,TRBJ2-7,TRBV2,CASGLSGASYEQYF
.,TRBJ2-2,TRBV18,CASSPRSVGQITGELFF